This T cell receptor beta chain is drawn from a study of blood T cells in healthy people across ages. General study findings and limits: It was found that TCR beta diversity correlated strongly with the percentage of naive T cells.

CDR3 length equals 13 residues. V lost 1 base and J 9 bases, leaving 12 bases between the germline ends. The germline V gene encodes CDR1 LNHNV and CDR2 YYDKDF (reference sequence). Comment on this clonotype: What it binds is unknown.

A sample-barcoded 5' primer and a J-beta primer mix were used in a second PCR of roughly 7 to 11 cycles. TCRdb redid the calling of the 5' RACE reads with MiXCR, one entry per CDR3 protein. The sample contains some 890,000 distinct CDR3 sequences, just under 30% of which appear only once. The data also belong to a second study, concerning T cells of mothers and their children.

Sequencing used blood. The source is a woman between 40 and 50 years old in good health. The rearrangement uses TRBV15 and TRBJ1-2; D might be TRBD1 (6 bases). The DNA of the CDR3 is TGTGCCACCAGCAGAGCGGGGGCCCGGAGCTACACCTTC. It codes for CATSRAGARSYTF.